This TCR beta chain was profiled in a study of cytomegalovirus exposure and HLA in healthy donors. The V segment lost 6 bases and the J segment 1 base; nucleotides outside the gene matches: 7. Germline loops: CDR1 SNHLY, CDR2 FYNNEI. This CDR3 spans 15 amino acids. Findings and limits, study-wide: Reportedly, HLA-A and HLA-B alleles of most subjects were accurately predicted from TCR beta. It was in a later analysis that TCR association rates were seen to vary by HLA locus, highest for DRB1 and lowest for HLA-C. V segments that were indistinguishable, TRBV6-2 and TRBV6-3 among them, were omitted from analysis.

The PCR made use of 60 Vbeta and 13 Jbeta primers. Produced via immunoSEQ multiplex PCR; TCRdb's table is partial and in-frame only. Of roughly 70,000 clones listed, 70% to 85% are singletons. Though probably carrying unrecorded immune exposures, donors were nominally healthy at sampling. With respect to this clone: Its antigen is not identified.

What was sequenced was PBMCs. The TCR originated in a human donor in good health. The chain is built from TRBV2 and TRBJ2-5, with 8 positions matching TRBD1. In DNA form, the CDR3 reads TGTGCCAGCAGGACGGACAGGGCACTCCAAGAGACCCAGTACTTC. Translating it yields CASRTDRALQETQYF.